The entry that follows covers one T cell receptor (beta chain) sequence. Its antigen is still unknown. No base quality values were provided; no much bigger clone lies one nucleotide off. From V the trimming removes 3 bases and from J it removes 5 bases, while the gene matches leave 4 bases of the junction unaccounted for. CDR1 and CDR2 are read off the germline V gene as LGHNA and YNFKEQ. From its cysteine to its phenylalanine, the CDR3 spans 15 amino acids. The kept DNA is CDR3 alone, 45 bases in frame from the first base. This entry is derived from a study of CD4 T cell repertoires and nickel (dated by TCRdb to about 2020). Library creation used RT-PCR. Instrument used: Illumina MiSeq. TCRdb applied fastp at Q25 and MiXCR to the public reads, then kept only in-frame beta chains. CDR3 protein duplicates are merged, each entry listing the most common genes and DNA. The sample records roughly 400 distinct CDR3 sequences, around 48% of which are singletons. Of the sample, about 11% falls within the top ten clones.

The sequence joins TRBV4-2 to TRBJ2-5; a stretch of 12 junction bases matches TRBD2. The sequenced material came from CD4+ T cells from blood, not recorded whether cultured. The clonotype comes from a human donor in a nickel allergy study, with or without nickel allergy (not recorded which). It is not recorded whether this sample comes from one donor or several. The DNA reads TGTGCCAGCAGCCACCTAGCGGGGGGGGTGGAGACCCAGTACTTC. Its product reads: CASSHLAGGVETQYF.